Included here is one T cell receptor beta chain sequence, with context. The antigen remains unidentified. The entry originates in a study of blood T cells in healthy people across ages. The authors ran a second PCR of about 7 to 11 cycles using a sample-barcoded 5' primer and a J-beta primer mix. Tagging of each cDNA molecule was performed by a template-switch adaptor with 12 random nucleotides. TCRdb reanalysed the 5' RACE reads using MiXCR and keeps one entry per CDR3 protein. The data show 1.5 million to 2 million distinct CDR3 sequences, roughly 28% seen once. The CDR3 spans 12 residues. Looked up from germline, CDR1 is SGHAT and CDR2 is FQNNGV. V lost 5 bases and J 14 bases, leaving 16 bases between the germline ends. Donation came from healthy Caucasian individuals in Russia who were aged about 6 to 100. Whole-study results and caveats: The fall in TCR beta diversity per million T cells was roughly linear with age. A conclusive naive versus antigen-experienced comparison was prevented by the unsorted PBMCs.

The sequenced sample consisted of blood. The sequence was obtained from a woman aged 25 to 39 in good health. This sequence joins TRBV11-2 and TRBJ2-1; the D gene is possibly TRBD1 (7 bases). The CDR3 sequence is CASSPIRGVEFF. CDR3 in DNA: TGTGCCAGCAGCCCGATCAGGGGGGTGGAGTTCTTC.